This T cell receptor (beta chain) derives from a study of tumor-infiltrating lymphocytes in localized non-small cell lung cancer (dated by TCRdb to the early 2020s). About the full investigation: The cohort covered several histologies, both smokers and never-smokers, and patients whose samples were collected after neoadjuvant chemotherapy. In total, the ICON cohort consisted of approximately 160 surgical patients with localized non-small cell lung cancer who had their tumors resected. Each patient provided resected tumor tissue plus uninvolved lung tissue from the same patient, with the uninvolved lung tissue described as non-adjacent to the tumor. A total of some 60 patients were part of the paired comparison of immunoSEQ T-cell fraction between tumor and uninvolved lung. The same patients underwent several integrated assays, with TCR sequencing performed together with flow cytometry, multiplex immunofluorescence, RNA-seq, exome sequencing and proteomics.

Based on the germline V gene, the CDR1 and CDR2 sequences are KGHSH and LQKENI. The CDR3 holds 14 amino acids from the cysteine to the phenylalanine. Kept here is only the CDR3 DNA, which spans 42 bases and is read in frame from base 1. After removal of 3 bases from V and 5 bases from J, the junction retains 2 bases not matched to a gene. Enrollment in ICON was initiated in early 2016, and the last patient was enrolled in 2018. In a subcohort of 70 to 95 patients, fresh tumor and matched uninvolved tissue were collected for in-depth immune analyses, with TCR sequencing among those analyses. DNA isolated from bulk tissue, without cell sorting, was used for TCR sequencing. With respect to this clone: Its antigen is still unknown. Per-base qualities were not stored, and no clone one base away is much larger.

Overall study results and their limits: Assay coverage varied across patients depending on available tissue quantity, so only a subset of the cohort had TCR sequencing. No difference in TCR-derived T-cell fraction was observed between the flow cytometry-defined immunotypes IM1 (good prognosis) and IM2 (poor prognosis). Recurrence-free survival showed no association with tumor T-cell fraction from TCR sequencing (p = 0.61). Different pieces of the same tissue were used for different assays, so technical variation could not be separated from intratumor heterogeneity. Consistent with immunofluorescence CD3 counts, TCRbeta sequencing supported greater T cell infiltration in tumors than in uninvolved lung tissue.

The T-cell fraction in tumor and uninvolved lung tissue was provided by TCR sequencing with the immunoSEQ assay. The authors' analysis ran thus. To analyze survival, patients were divided into a high T-cell fraction group (upper tertile) and a low T-cell fraction group (lower two tertiles), and the two groups were compared using a log-rank test. A signed-rank test was used to test paired tumor versus uninvolved lung differences in T-cell fraction. The source is immuneACCESS, and TCRdb retained only in-frame sequences with V and J called. Part of the clones is not carried over; for the studies checked, unresolved V genes explain less than half of this, and the remainder is unexplained. V, J and clone size are those of that table, while D and trimming were read from the DNA. Within this sample are 27,000 or so clones, with over 75% of them counted one time only. The ten top clones hold roughly 2% of the sample.

The sequence links TRBV18 to TRBJ1-2, with 11 junctional bases fitting TRBD1. This receptor was taken from a human donor with non-small cell lung cancer. Material: lung tumor tissue. The CDR3 protein: CASSPGTGGYGYTF. The nucleotides are TGTGCCAGCTCACCCGGGACAGGGGGATATGGCTACACCTTC. With the portions outside the CDR3 filled from the reference TRBV18 and TRBJ1-2 genes, the complete variable region becomes NAGVMQNPRHLVRRRGQEARLRCSPMKGHSHVYWYRQLPEEGLKFMVYLQKENIIDESGMPKERFSAEFPKEGPSILRIQQVVRGDSAAYFCASSPGTGGYGYTFGSGTRLTVV.